The source of this T cell receptor beta chain is a study of blood T cell repertoires in COVID-19. The wider study: Sources were T cells, B-cell-depleted T cells, or PBMCs; the material itself was cDNA or gDNA.

The germline gives CDR1 GTSNPN, CDR2 SVGIG (reference sequence). V shed 0 bases and J shed 5 bases, with 14 bases lying between them. CDR3 length: 14 residues. Only in-frame clones appear in the TCRdb table, and some are missing; sequencing was by immunoSEQ multiplex PCR. The sample shows some 180,000 clones, 65% to 85% of them seen only once. Across over 20 US areas, participants ranged in age from 18 to 89 years. Cohort assignment relied on participant-reported clinical history. Exposed volunteers were people who met a COVID-19 case within 2 weeks before study entry. The chain joins TRBV30 to TRBJ2-7; D possibly corresponds to TRBD1 (6 bases). The TCR originated in a woman aged 25 to 45 who had been exposed to COVID-19. The specimen sequenced was PBMCs or T cells enriched from blood (not recorded which). The chain's CDR3 is CAWSVGTGIDEQYF. DNA for the CDR3: TGTGCCTGGAGTGTCGGAACAGGGATCGACGAGCAGTACTTC. The full variable domain, rest sourced from reference TRBV30 and TRBJ2-7, is SQTIHQWPATLVQPVGSPLSLECTVEGTSNPNLYWYRQAAGRGLQLLFYSVGIGQISSEVPQNLSASRPQDRQFILSSKKLLLSDSGFYLCAWSVGTGIDEQYFGPGTRLTVT.